The T cell receptor beta chain described here comes from a study of human T cells and chemical hapten exposure. The study's findings and limits: TCRs at a frequency above 1 in 1000 stayed unchanged with DPC sensitization.

Time point indicated: healthy volunteer bleed at 2 weeks. RNA extraction used unfractionated whole blood as the source of total RNA. For the library, individual cDNA molecules each received unique molecular identifiers. The authors' processing: The median was around 91,000 TCRs per sample, ranging roughly 23,224 to 750,000. MiXCR was run by TCRdb on the RACE reads, yielding one entry per CDR3 protein. These V and J calls originate from TCRdb's pipeline instead of the authors' own analysis. The data show about 130,000 distinct CDR3 sequences, approximately 9.5% seen once. A word on this clonotype: The antigen is not known.

The sequenced material came from whole blood. The clonotype originates from a male donor in good health. Some clones in this sample may be carry-over from other donors' samples.

The CDR3 region is CASSQDWGRPGEELFF. CDR3 nucleotides: TGTGCCAGCAGCCAAGATTGGGGCCGCCCAGGCGAGGAGCTGTTTTTT. The chain couples TRBV14 to TRBJ2-2; weak D call: TRBD1 (5 bases). The V end was cut by 0 bases, the J end by 10 bases, with 18 bases between. The CDR3 runs 16 residues. Germline values: CDR1 SGHDN, CDR2 FVKESK.